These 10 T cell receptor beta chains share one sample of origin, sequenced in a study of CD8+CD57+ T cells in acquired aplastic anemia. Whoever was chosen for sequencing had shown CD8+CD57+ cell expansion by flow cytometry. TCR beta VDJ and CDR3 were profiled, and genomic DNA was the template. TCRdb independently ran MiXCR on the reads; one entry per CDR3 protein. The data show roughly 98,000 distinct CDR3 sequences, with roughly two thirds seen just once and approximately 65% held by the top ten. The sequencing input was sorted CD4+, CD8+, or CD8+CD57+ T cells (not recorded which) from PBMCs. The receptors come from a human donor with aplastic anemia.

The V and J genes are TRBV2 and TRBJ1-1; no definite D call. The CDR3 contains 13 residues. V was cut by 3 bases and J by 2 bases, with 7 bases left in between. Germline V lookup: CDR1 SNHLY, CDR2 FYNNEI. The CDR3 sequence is CASSDWVNTEAFF. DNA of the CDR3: TGTGCCAGCAGTGATTGGGTAAACACTGAAGCTTTCTTT. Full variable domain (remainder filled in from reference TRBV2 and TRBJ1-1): EPEVTQTPSHQVTQMGQEVILRCVPISNHLYFYWYRQILGQKVEFLVSFYNNEISEKSEIFDDQFSVERPDGSNFTLKIRSTKLEDSAMYFCASSDWVNTEAFFGQGTRLTVV.

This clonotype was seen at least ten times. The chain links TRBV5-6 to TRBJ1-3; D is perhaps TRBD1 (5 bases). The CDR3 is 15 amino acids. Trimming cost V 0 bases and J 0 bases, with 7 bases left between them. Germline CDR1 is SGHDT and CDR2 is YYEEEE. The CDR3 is CASSLEGSSGNTIYF. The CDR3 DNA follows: TGTGCCAGCAGCTTGGAGGGGAGCTCTGGAAACACCATATATTTT. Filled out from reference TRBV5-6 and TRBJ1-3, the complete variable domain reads DAGVTQSPTHLIKTRGQQVTLRCSPKSGHDTVSWYQQALGQGPQFIFQYYEEEERQRGNFPDRFSGHQFPNYSSELNVNALLLGDSALYLCASSLEGSSGNTIYFGEGSWLTVV.

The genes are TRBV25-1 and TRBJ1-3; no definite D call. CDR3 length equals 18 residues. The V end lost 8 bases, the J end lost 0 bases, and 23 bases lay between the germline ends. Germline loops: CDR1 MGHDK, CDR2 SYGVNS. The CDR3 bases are TGTGCCAGCTGTACCGGACCTACCTCAGGACTCTCTGGAAACACCATATATTTT. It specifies CASCTGPTSGLSGNTIYF. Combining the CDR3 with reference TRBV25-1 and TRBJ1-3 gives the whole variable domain EADIYQTPRYLVIGTGKKITLECSQTMGHDKMYWYQQDPGMELHLIHYSYGVNSTEKGDLSSESTVSRIRTEHFPLTLESARPSHTSQYLCASCTGPTSGLSGNTIYFGEGSWLTVV.

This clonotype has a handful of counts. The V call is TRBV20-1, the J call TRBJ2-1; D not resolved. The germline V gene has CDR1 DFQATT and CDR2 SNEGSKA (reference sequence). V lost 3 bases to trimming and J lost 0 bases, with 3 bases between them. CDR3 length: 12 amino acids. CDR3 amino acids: CSASVSYNEQFF. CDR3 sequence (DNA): TGCAGTGCTAGTGTCTCCTACAATGAGCAGTTCTTC.

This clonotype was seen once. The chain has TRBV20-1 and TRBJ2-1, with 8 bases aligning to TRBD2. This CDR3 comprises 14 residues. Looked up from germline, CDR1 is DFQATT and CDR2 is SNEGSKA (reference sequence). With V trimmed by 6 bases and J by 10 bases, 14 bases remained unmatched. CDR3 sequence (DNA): TGCAGTGCCCCCGTAGCGGGACCATGGGGGGAGCAGTTCTTC. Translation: CSAPVAGPWGEQFF.

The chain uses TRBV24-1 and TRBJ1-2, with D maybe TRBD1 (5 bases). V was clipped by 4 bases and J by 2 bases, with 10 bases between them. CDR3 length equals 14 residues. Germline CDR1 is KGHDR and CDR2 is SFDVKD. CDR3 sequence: CATSEVDKNYGYTF. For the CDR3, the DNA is TGTGCCACCAGTGAGGTGGACAAGAACTATGGCTACACCTTC.

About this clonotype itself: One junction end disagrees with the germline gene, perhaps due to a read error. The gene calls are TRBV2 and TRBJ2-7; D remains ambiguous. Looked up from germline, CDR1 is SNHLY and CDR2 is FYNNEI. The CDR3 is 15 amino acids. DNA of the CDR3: TGTGCCAGCAGTGAAGACCAGGATGCCCACTACGAGCGGTACTTC. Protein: CASSEDQDAHYERYF.

The CDR3 nucleotides read TGTGCCAGCAGCCTACAGGGGGCTCACGGAAACACCATATATTTT. Amino acids: CASSLQGAHGNTIYF. This chain joins TRBV7-9 and TRBJ1-3; 9 nucleotides line up with TRBD1. The ends lost 5 bases at V and 4 bases at J; junction bases unmatched: 6. The CDR3 spans 15 residues. Germline V lookup: CDR1 SEHNR, CDR2 FQNEAQ (reference sequence).

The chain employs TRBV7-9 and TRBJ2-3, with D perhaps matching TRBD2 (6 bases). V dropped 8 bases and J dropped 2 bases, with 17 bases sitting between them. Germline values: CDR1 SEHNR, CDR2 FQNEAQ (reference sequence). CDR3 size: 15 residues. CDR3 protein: CASRGELANTDTQYF. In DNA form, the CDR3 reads TGTGCCAGCCGAGGGGAACTAGCCAACACAGATACGCAGTATTTT.

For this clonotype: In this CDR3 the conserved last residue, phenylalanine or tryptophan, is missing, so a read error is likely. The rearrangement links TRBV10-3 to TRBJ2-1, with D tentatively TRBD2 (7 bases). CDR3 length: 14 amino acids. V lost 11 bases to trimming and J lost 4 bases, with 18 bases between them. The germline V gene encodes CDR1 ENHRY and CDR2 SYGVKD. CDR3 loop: CASVEGGTYNEQFS. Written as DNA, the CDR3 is TGTGCCTCCGTGGAGGGAGGGACATACAATGAGCAGTTCTCC.